This T cell receptor (beta chain) was captured by sequencing in a study of radiation and T cells in renal cell carcinoma. Assay used: immunoSEQ multiplex PCR; TCRdb lists only in-frame clones, some missing. This sample has around 180,000 clones, with around 90% found just once. Time point indicated: blood 4 weeks post-SBRT, at nephrectomy. As to treatment: 15 Gy SBRT to primary tumor, nephrectomy 4 weeks later. The germline gives CDR1 MNHNY, CDR2 SVGAGI (reference sequence). V lost 2 bases to trimming and J lost 0 bases, with 7 bases between them. The CDR3 length is 14 residues. Comments on this clone: Additional DNA sequences in this sample encode the identical CDR3.

This sequence joins TRBV6-6 and TRBJ1-1; D gene uncertain. The sample here was blood, taken from a patient whose treatment included radiotherapy and nephrectomy. This sequence was found in a woman between 50 and 59 years old with renal cell carcinoma. CDR3 region: CASSYSSLNTEAFF. The CDR3 DNA reads TGTGCCAGCAGTTACAGCTCGCTGAACACTGAAGCTTTCTTT.